Below, one T cell receptor beta chain is given with its context. Its target is not known. This sample stems from a study of T cell responses to AZD1222 COVID-19 vaccine. General study findings and limits: The donor group comprised mostly white British people and more females; the analysis possibly underestimated clonal diversity. Regions 160-218 and 743-854 held dominance among vaccine-associated CD4 TCRs, which spanned spike.

Generated by immunoSEQ multiplex PCR, the TCRdb table keeps only in-frame clones and is missing some. Seen here are some 130,000 clones, approximately 90% observed once, and the top ten hold about 1.9%. This CDR3 contains 18 residues. CDR1 KGHSH and CDR2 LQKENI come from the germline V gene. V was shortened by 5 bases and J by 2 bases, with 22 bases between the two germline ends. The material sequenced was peripheral blood, taken on day 0 of AZD1222 vaccination. J is TRBJ1-5 and V is TRBV18; D is perhaps TRBD1 (5 bases). This receptor was identified in an adult in good health. CDR3 region: CASSSLSGAQRGNQPQHF. The DNA for the CDR3 is TGTGCCAGCTCATCCTTATCCGGGGCCCAAAGGGGCAATCAGCCCCAGCATTTT.